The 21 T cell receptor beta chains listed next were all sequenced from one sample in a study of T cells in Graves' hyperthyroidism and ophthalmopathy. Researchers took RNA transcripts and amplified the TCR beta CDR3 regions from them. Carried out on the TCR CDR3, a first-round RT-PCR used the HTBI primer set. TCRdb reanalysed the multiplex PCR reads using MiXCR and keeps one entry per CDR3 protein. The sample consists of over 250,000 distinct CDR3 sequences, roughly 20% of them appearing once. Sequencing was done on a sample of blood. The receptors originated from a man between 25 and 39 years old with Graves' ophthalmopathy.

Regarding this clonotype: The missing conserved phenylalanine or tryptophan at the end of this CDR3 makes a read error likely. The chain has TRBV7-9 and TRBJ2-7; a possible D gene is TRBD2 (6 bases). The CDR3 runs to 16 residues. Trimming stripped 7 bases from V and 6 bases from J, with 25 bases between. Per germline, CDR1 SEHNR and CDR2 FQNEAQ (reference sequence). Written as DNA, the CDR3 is TGTGCCAGCACCAAAGATAGCGGAGCGAAACGTGCCGAGCAGTACCTC. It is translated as CASTKDSGAKRAEQYL.

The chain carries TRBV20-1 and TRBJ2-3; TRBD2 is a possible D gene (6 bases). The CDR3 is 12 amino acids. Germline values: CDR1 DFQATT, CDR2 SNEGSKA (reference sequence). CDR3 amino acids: CSGTAGTDTQYF. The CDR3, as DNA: TGCAGCGGTACGGCGGGAACAGATACGCAGTATTTT.

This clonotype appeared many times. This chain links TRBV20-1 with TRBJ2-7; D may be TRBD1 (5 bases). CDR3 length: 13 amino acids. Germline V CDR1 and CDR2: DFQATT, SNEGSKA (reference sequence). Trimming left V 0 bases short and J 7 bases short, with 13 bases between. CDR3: CSARDPLGLEQYF. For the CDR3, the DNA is TGCAGTGCTAGAGACCCCCTGGGGCTAGAGCAGTACTTC.

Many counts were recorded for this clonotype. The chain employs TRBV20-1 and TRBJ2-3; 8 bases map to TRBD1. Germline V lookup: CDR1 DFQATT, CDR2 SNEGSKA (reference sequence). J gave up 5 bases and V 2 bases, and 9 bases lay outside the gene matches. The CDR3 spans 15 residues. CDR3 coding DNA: TGCAGTGCTAGAAAGGTTACAGGGGGAGTAGATACGCAGTATTTT. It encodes CSARKVTGGVDTQYF.

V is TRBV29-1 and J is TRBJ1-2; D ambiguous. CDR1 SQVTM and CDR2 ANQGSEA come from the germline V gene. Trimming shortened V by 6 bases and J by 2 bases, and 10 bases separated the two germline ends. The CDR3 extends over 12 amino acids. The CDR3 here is CSVTRRNYGYTF. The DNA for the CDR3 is TGCAGCGTCACCCGACGAAACTATGGCTACACCTTC. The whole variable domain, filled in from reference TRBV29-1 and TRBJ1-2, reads SAVISQKPSRDICQRGTSLTIQCQVDSQVTMMFWYRQQPGQSLTLIATANQGSEATYESGFVIDKFPISRPNLTFSTLTVSNMSPEDSSIYLCSVTRRNYGYTFGSGTRLTVV.

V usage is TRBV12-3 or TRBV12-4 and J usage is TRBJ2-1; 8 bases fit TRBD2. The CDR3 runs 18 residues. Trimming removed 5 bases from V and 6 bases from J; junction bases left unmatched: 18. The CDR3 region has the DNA TGTGCCAGCAGTAATTTACGGGGGGGCGTAACCCTCCCCAATGAGCAGTTCTTC. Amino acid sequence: CASSNLRGGVTLPNEQFF.

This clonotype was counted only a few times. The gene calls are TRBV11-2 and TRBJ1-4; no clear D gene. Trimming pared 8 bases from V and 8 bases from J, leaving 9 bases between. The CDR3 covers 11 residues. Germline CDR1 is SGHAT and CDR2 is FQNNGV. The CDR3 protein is CASRAGEKLFF. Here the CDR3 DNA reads TGTGCCAGCCGGGCGGGGGAAAAACTGTTTTTT.

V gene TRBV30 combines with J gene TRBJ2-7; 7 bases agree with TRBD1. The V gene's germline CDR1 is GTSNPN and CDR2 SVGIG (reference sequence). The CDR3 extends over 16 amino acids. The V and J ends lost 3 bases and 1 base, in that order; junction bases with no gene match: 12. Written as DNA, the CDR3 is TGTGCCTGGAGCCGAAGACGGGACAGTAAATCCTACGAGCAGTACTTC. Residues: CAWSRRRDSKSYEQYF.

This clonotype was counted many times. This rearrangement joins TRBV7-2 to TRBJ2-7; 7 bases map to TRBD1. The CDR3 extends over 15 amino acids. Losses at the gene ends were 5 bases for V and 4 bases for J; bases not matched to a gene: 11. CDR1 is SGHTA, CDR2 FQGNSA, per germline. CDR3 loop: CASSVTPGQKYEQYF. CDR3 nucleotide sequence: TGTGCCAGCAGCGTAACTCCGGGACAGAAATACGAGCAGTACTTC. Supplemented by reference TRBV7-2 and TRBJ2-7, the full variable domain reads GAGVSQSPSNKVTEKGKDVELRCDPISGHTALYWYRQSLGQGLEFLIYFQGNSAPDKSGLPSDRFSAERTGGSVSTLTIQRTQQEDSAVYLCASSVTPGQKYEQYFGPGTRLTVT.

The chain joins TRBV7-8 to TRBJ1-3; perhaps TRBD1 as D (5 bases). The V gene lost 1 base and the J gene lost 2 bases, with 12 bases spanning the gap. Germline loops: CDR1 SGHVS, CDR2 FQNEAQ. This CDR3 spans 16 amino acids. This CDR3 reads CASSLGGLGAGNTIYF. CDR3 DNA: TGTGCCAGCAGCTTAGGGGGTCTGGGGGCTGGAAACACCATATATTTT.

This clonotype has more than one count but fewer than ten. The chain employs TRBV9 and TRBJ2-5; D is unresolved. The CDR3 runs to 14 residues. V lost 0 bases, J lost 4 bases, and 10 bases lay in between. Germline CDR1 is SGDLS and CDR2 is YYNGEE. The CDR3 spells CASSVADNPETQYF. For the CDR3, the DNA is TGTGCCAGCAGCGTAGCGGATAACCCAGAGACCCAGTACTTC.

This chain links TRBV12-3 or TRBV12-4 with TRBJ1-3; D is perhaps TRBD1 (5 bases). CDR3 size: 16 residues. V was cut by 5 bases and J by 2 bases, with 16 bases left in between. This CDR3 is CASSGLTATPGNTIYF. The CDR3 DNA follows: TGTGCCAGCAGTGGATTGACAGCGACCCCTGGAAACACCATATATTTT.

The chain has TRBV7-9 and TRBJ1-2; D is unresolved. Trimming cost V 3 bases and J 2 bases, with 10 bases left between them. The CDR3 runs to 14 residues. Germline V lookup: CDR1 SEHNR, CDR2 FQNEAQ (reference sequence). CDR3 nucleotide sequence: TGTGCCAGCAGCTTTTATGAGGAAAACTATGGCTACACCTTC. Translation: CASSFYEENYGYTF.

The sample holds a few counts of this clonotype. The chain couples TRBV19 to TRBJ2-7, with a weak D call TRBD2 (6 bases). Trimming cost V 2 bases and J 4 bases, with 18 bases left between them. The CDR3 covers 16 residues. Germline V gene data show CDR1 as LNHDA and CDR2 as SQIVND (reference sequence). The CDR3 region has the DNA TGTGCCAGTAGTATAAGGGGAGGAGGGGCCACTTACGAGCAGTACTTC. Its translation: CASSIRGGGATYEQYF.

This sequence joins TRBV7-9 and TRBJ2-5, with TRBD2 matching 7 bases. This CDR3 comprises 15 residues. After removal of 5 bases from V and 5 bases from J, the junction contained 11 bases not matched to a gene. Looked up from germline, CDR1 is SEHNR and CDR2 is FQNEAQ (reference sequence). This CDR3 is CASSPQSGVGETQYF. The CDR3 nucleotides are TGTGCCAGCAGCCCACAGAGCGGGGTTGGGGAGACCCAGTACTTC.

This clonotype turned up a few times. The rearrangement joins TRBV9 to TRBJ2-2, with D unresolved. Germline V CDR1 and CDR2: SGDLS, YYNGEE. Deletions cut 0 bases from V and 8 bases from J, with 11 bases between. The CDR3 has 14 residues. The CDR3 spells CASSVAPSRGELFF. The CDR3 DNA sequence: TGTGCCAGCAGCGTAGCCCCGTCTCGGGGGGAGCTGTTTTTT.

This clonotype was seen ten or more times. CDR3 sequence reads: CSVAGVFIHEQYF. CDR3 DNA: TGCAGTGTGGCGGGAGTGTTTATCCACGAGCAGTACTTC. V is TRBV20-1 and J is TRBJ2-7; 7 bases are shared with TRBD2. With 7 bases clipped from V and 5 bases from J, the junction kept 11 bases outside the gene matches. Germline CDR1 reads DFQATT; CDR2 reads SNEGSKA (reference sequence). The CDR3 has 13 amino acids.

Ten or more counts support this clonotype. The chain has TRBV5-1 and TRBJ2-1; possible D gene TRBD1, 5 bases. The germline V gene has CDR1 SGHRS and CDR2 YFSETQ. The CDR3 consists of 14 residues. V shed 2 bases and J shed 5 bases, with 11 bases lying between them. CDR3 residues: CASSFAQVNNEQFF. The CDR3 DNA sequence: TGCGCCAGCAGCTTTGCACAGGTAAACAATGAGCAGTTCTTC.

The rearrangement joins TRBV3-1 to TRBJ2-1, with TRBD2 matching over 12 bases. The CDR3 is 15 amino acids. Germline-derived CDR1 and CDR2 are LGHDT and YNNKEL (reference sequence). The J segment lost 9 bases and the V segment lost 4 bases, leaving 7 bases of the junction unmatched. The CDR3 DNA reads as TGTGCCAGCAGCCCGACTAGCGGGAGCCCGGGTGAGCAGTTCTTC. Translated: CASSPTSGSPGEQFF.

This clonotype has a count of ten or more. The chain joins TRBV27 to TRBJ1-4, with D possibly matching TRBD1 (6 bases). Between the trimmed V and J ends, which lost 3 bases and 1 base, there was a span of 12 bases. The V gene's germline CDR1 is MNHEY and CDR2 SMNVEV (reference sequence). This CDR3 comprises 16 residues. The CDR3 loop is CASSFAGAGTNEKLFF. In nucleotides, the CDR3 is TGTGCCAGCAGTTTTGCGGGGGCAGGAACTAATGAAAAACTGTTTTTT.

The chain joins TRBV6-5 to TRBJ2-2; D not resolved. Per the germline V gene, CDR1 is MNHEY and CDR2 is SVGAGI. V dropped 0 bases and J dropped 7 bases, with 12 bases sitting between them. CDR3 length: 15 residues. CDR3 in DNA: TGTGCCAGCAGTTACTCGGTCGCACGAATCGGGGAGCTGTTTTTT. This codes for CASSYSVARIGELFF.